The clone carrying this T cell receptor beta chain was counted ten times or more. The entry originates in a study of T-cell memory formation after mild COVID-19. The V gene's germline CDR1 is SGHAT and CDR2 FQNNGV. CDR3 length equals 15 residues. V gave up 5 bases and J gave up 6 bases; unmatched junction bases: 5. Using its own MiXCR run on the 5' RACE reads, TCRdb lists one record per CDR3 protein. The table lists roughly 300,000 distinct CDR3 sequences, roughly 15% of them singletons. This sequence joins TRBV11-2 and TRBJ2-1; TRBD2 matches 12 bases. The source material was PBMCs or a T cell subset sorted from them (not recorded which). The receptor's source is a man between 18 and 29 years old who had mild COVID-19 (a few samples of this study predate the infection). Cell type and time point are not known. This CDR3 is CASSRTSGDFNEQFF. The DNA for the CDR3 is TGTGCCAGCAGCCGGACTAGCGGGGACTTCAATGAGCAGTTCTTC. The whole variable domain, filled in from reference TRBV11-2 and TRBJ2-1, reads EAGVAQSPRYKIIEKRQSVAFWCNPISGHATLYWYQQILGQGPKLLIQFQNNGVVDDSQLPKDRFSAERLKGVDSTLKIQPAKLEDSAVYLCASSRTSGDFNEQFFGPGTRLTVL.